These T cell receptor beta chains were read from a single sample in a study of memory CD4+ T cells and cytomegalovirus serostatus. The method was immunoSEQ multiplex PCR; TCRdb's version includes in-frame clones alone and lacks a portion of them. There are 50,000 to 65,000 clones in the sample; around four fifths occur only once, and roughly 0.8% lies in the top ten. The sequenced material came from memory CD4+ T cells from blood. The receptors stem from an adult in good health and CMV-seronegative. The CDR3 runs from the conserved cysteine through the conserved F or W. Fields, in order: D gene, CDR3 length, V gene, J gene, clone size, CDR3 DNA, CDR3 protein. D genes are given only for firm matches. Some rows mark clone size as missing; the rest say once, few, many or name a class of expanded clone.

TRBD1	16	TRBV5-1	TRBJ2-5	NA	TGCGCCAGCAGCTTGTTGGGCAGGGGGCAGCAAGAGACCCAGTACTTC	CASSLLGRGQQETQYF
NA	12	TRBV29-1	TRBJ1-3	NA	TGCAGCGTTGAATATGGGGGAAGTACCATATATTTT	CSVEYGGSTIYF
NA	16	TRBV18	TRBJ1-6	NA	TGTGCCAGCACGAATTCCGCTCAGGGGAATAATTCACCCCTCCACTTT	CASTNSAQGNNSPLHF
TRBD1	14	TRBV27	TRBJ1-6	NA	TGTGCCAGCAAGACAGGGTCGGGTAATTCACCCCTCCACTTT	CASKTGSGNSPLHF
NA	12	TRBV6-1	TRBJ1-3	NA	TGTGCCAGTAAAGCCAGAGGAAACACCATATATTTT	CASKARGNTIYF
NA	10	TRBV20-1	TRBJ2-1	NA	TGCAGTGCTAGGGACAATGAGCAGTTCTTC	CSARDNEQFF
TRBD1	13	TRBV29-1	TRBJ1-1	NA	TGCAGCGTTGGTCAGACAGGGCGAACTGAAGCTTTCTTT	CSVGQTGRTEAFF
NA	15	TRBV19	TRBJ1-5	few	TGTGCCAGTACCAAAGCTGGCCAGGGCAATCAGCCCCAGCATTTT	CASTKAGQGNQPQHF
NA	15	TRBV2	TRBJ1-1	NA	TGTGCCAGCAGTCACCCCGGCCTCGAGAACACTGAAGCTTTCTTT	CASSHPGLENTEAFF
NA	15	TRBV18	TRBJ1-1	NA	TGTGCCAGCTCACCACCGTCACGGAGTATGGGTGAAGCTTTCTTT	CASSPPSRSMGEAFF
TRBD1	18	TRBV7-2	TRBJ2-2	NA	TGTGCCAGCAGGCGCAAAATACAAGGGACAGTCATAACCGGGGAGCTGTTTTTT	CASRRKIQGTVITGELFF
TRBD1	16	TRBV11-2	TRBJ2-2	NA	TGTGCCAGCAGGCGCCTAGGGACAGCGAACACCGGGGAGCTGTTTTTT	CASRRLGTANTGELFF
NA	17	TRBV15	TRBJ2-6	NA	TGTGCCACCAGCAGAGAGCTCGGGATCTCTGGGGCCAACGTCCTGACTTTC	CATSRELGISGANVLTF
TRBD1	14	TRBV7-3	TRBJ2-1	NA	TGTGCCAGCAGTTCCGGGACAGGGGTCAATGAGCAGTTCTTC	CASSSGTGVNEQFF
NA	12	TRBV6-5	TRBJ2-5	NA	TGTGCCAGCCGAGGCCTTGGGGAGACCCAGTACTTC	CASRGLGETQYF
TRBD2	17	TRBV4-2	TRBJ2-1	NA	TGTGCCAGCAGCCCACAACTCCTAGCGGGGGACTACAATGAGCAGTTCTTC	CASSPQLLAGDYNEQFF
TRBD1	13	TRBV19	TRBJ1-2	NA	TGTGCCAGCCGGACAGGGGGCTGGGGTGGCTACACCTTC	CASRTGGWGGYTF
NA	13	TRBV9	TRBJ1-1	few	TGTGCCAGCAGCGTAGATTGGTACCAGGAAGCTTTCTTT	CASSVDWYQEAFF
NA	14	TRBV27	TRBJ1-5	NA	TGTGCCAGCAGCCCGACGGGGGGCAATCAGCCCCAGCATTTT	CASSPTGGNQPQHF
NA	15	TRBV19	TRBJ2-6	NA	TGTGCCAGTAGTCCAAGGGGTGGAGGGGCCAACGTCCTGACTTTC	CASSPRGGGANVLTF
NA	15	TRBV6-1	TRBJ1-4	NA	TGTGCCAGCACCTTCCAGGGACTGCGGGGTGAAAAACTGTTTTTT	CASTFQGLRGEKLFF
NA	15	TRBV7-6	TRBJ2-1	NA	TGTGCCAGCAGCTTGGAGGGGGGGGCGTACAATGAGCAGTTCTTC	CASSLEGGAYNEQFF
NA	15	TRBV5-4	TRBJ1-5	NA	TGTGCCAGCAGCTTGGGGGCTTCGACAAATCAGCCCCAGCATTTT	CASSLGASTNQPQHF
TRBD1	16	TRBV19	TRBJ1-5	NA	TGTGCCAGTAAGACTAGGACAGGGTTGAGCTATCAGCCCCAGCATTTT	CASKTRTGLSYQPQHF
TRBD1	14	TRBV10-3	TRBJ1-2	few	TGTGCCATCAGTGAGTCGGGACAGGGGACTGGCTACACCTTC	CAISESGQGTGYTF
NA	11	TRBV28	TRBJ2-1	NA	TGTGCCAGCGAGGGTTACAATGAGCAGTTCTTC	CASEGYNEQFF
NA	14	TRBV7-8	TRBJ2-4	once	TGTGCCAGCAGCTTAGGGACGGCCGGGGACATTCAGTACTTC	CASSLGTAGDIQYF
TRBD1	18	TRBV7-8	TRBJ2-7	NA	TGTGCCAGCAGCTACGGGACAGGGTTTTTTTTCGTGGTGGGCGAGCAGTACTTC	CASSYGTGFFFVVGEQYF
TRBD2	14	TRBV7-9	TRBJ2-3	once	TGTGCCAGCACGATGGCGGGGGGCTCAGATACGCAGTATTTT	CASTMAGGSDTQYF
NA	15	TRBV6-1	TRBJ1-2	NA	TGTGCCAGCAGTGAAGGGTTTGGAACCCCTTATGGCTACACCTTC	CASSEGFGTPYGYTF
NA	15	TRBV19	TRBJ2-5	once	TGTGCCAGTAGTACGATACAGGGTTTCCAAGAGACCCAGTACTTC	CASSTIQGFQETQYF
NA	13	TRBV5-1	TRBJ1-1	NA	TGCGCCAGCAAGGAGGACTGGAACACTGAAGCTTTCTTT	CASKEDWNTEAFF
NA	13	TRBV2	TRBJ1-1	NA	TGTGCCAGTTCGACGGAATCAAACACTGAAGCTTTCTTT	CASSTESNTEAFF
NA	16	TRBV2	TRBJ2-5	NA	TGTGCCAGCAGTGAAGCCAGTCGTGCCGGGGAAGAGACCCAGTACTTC	CASSEASRAGEETQYF
NA	11	TRBV7-9	TRBJ2-7	NA	TGTGCCAGCAGCCCCCTCTACGAGCAGTACTTC	CASSPLYEQYF
NA	20	TRBV4-3	TRBJ2-5	NA	TGCGCCAGCAGCCAAGCTTTCAGGGCAGGGGTAGGGGGTAACCAAGAGACCCAGTACTTC	CASSQAFRAGVGGNQETQYF
TRBD2	15	TRBV28	TRBJ2-3	once	TGTGCCAGCGAAACTAGCGGGGGCTCATGGGATACGCAGTATTTT	CASETSGGSWDTQYF
NA	13	TRBV19	TRBJ1-1	few	TGTGCCAGCGGGACACCCAAGAACACTGAAGCTTTCTTT	CASGTPKNTEAFF
NA	15	TRBV6-5	TRBJ2-7	once	TGTGCCAGCAGTTACGATATGAGGGGCGGCTACGAGCAGTACTTC	CASSYDMRGGYEQYF
NA	15	TRBV7-2	TRBJ1-2	NA	TGTGCCAGCAGCTCGAACAGGGTCCTTAACTATGGCTACACCTTC	CASSSNRVLNYGYTF
NA	15	TRBV5-6	TRBJ1-3	NA	TGTGCCAGCAGCACCGGGACCGTCTCTGGAAACACCATATATTTT	CASSTGTVSGNTIYF
TRBD1	14	TRBV5-4	TRBJ1-1	NA	TGTGCCAGCAGCTTGCAGGGGGCGCGAACTGAAGCTTTCTTT	CASSLQGARTEAFF
TRBD1	14	TRBV9	TRBJ1-2	NA	TGTGCCAGCAGCACAACCGGGACAGGGATGGGCTACACCTTC	CASSTTGTGMGYTF
TRBD1	17	TRBV4-2	TRBJ2-3	NA	TGTGCCAGCAGCCAAGGTGGGACAGGGGACCTCACAGATACGCAGTATTTT	CASSQGGTGDLTDTQYF
TRBD2	14	TRBV7-2	TRBJ2-7	once	TGTGCCAGCAGCTTCAGCGGGGGGGATTACGAGCAGTACTTC	CASSFSGGDYEQYF
NA	16	TRBV14	TRBJ2-7	NA	TGTGCCAGCAGCCAAGGTGCTGGGGCGAGGGCGTACGAGCAGTACTTC	CASSQGAGARAYEQYF
TRBD1	18	TRBV5-1	TRBJ1-1	NA	TGCGCCAGCAGCTTCGGACAGGGGGCGAAGATCCGGACCACTGAAGCTTTCTTT	CASSFGQGAKIRTTEAFF
NA	12	TRBV12-5	TRBJ1-5	once	TGTGCTAGTGGTTTGTGGGGCCAGCCCCAGCATTTT	CASGLWGQPQHF
NA	11	TRBV5-1	TRBJ1-1	NA	TGCGCCAGCAGCCCAGGGATCGGAGCTTTCTTT	CASSPGIGAFF
NA	16	TRBV7-2	TRBJ1-5	NA	TGTGCCAGCAGCCCCGGGTTGGTAGGGCGGCATCAGCCCCAGCATTTT	CASSPGLVGRHQPQHF